Shown below are 31 T cell receptor beta chains from a single sample sequenced in a study of breast tumors, draining lymph nodes, adjacent tissues. Breast cancer patients provided tissue from their axillary draining lymph nodes. TCRdb redid the calling of the multiplex PCR reads with MiXCR, one entry per CDR3 protein. The data show roughly 120,000 distinct CDR3 sequences, just under 20% seen once. Sequences were obtained from axillary lymph node tissue. Source of these receptors: a female donor with breast cancer. Some clones in this sample may be carry-over from other donors' samples.

The V call is TRBV7-9, the J call TRBJ1-5; possible D gene TRBD1, 5 bases. Looked up from germline, CDR1 is SEHNR and CDR2 is FQNEAQ (reference sequence). V gave up 4 bases and J gave up 9 bases, with 16 bases separating them. CDR3 length: 14 residues. CDR3 residues: CASSSLFEGRPQHF. CDR3 sequence (DNA): TGTGCCAGCAGCTCGCTCTTCGAGGGGAGGCCCCAGCATTTT.

This clonotype was counted ten times or more. V usage is TRBV15 and J usage is TRBJ2-7, with unresolved D. V lost 0 bases to trimming and J lost 0 bases, with 6 bases between them. Germline V CDR1 and CDR2: LNHNV, YYDKDF (reference sequence). The CDR3 is 14 amino acids. This chain's CDR3 is CATSREGGSYEQYF. CDR3 DNA: TGTGCCACCAGCAGAGAGGGCGGCTCCTACGAGCAGTACTTC.

This clonotype appeared a few times. J is TRBJ2-4 and V is TRBV19; D possibly corresponds to TRBD1 (6 bases). This CDR3 region has 16 residues. CDR1 and CDR2 (germline): LNHDA, SQIVND (reference sequence). Between the trimmed V and J ends, which lost 5 bases and 6 bases, there was a span of 20 bases. CDR3 residues: CASSPSGRGNRNIQYF. CDR3 bases: TGTGCCAGTAGTCCCTCCGGCAGGGGAAATAGAAACATTCAGTACTTC.

This clonotype was seen a handful of times. The CDR3 here is CASSLGQQDGQETQYF. CDR3 bases: TGCGCCAGCAGCTTGGGTCAACAGGATGGGCAAGAGACCCAGTACTTC. This chain uses TRBV5-1 with TRBJ2-5; a weak D match, TRBD1 (5 bases). The CDR3 has 16 amino acids. Trimming took 0 bases from V and 2 from J, leaving 14 bases between them. Germline assignment: CDR1 SGHRS and CDR2 YFSETQ. The variable domain in full, with the rest retrieved from reference TRBV5-1 and TRBJ2-5, is KAGVTQTPRYLIKTRGQQVTLSCSPISGHRSVSWYQQTPGQGLQFLFEYFSETQRNKGNFPGRFSGRQFSNSRSEMNVSTLELGDSALYLCASSLGQQDGQETQYFGPGTRLLVL.

This clonotype came up many times. V usage is TRBV20-1 and J usage is TRBJ2-7; possible D gene TRBD2, 6 bases. This CDR3 region has 15 residues. Trimming cost V 0 bases and J 3 bases, with 15 bases left between them. Germline CDR1 DFQATT, CDR2 SNEGSKA (reference sequence). In DNA form, the CDR3 reads TGCAGTGCTAGAGAGCGTCCGGGGGAGGTCTACGAGCAGTACTTC. Translated: CSARERPGEVYEQYF.

This clonotype was found many times. This rearrangement joins TRBV7-2 to TRBJ2-2; perhaps TRBD1 as D (7 bases). The CDR3 is 14 amino acids. Per germline, CDR1 SGHTA and CDR2 FQGNSA. V lost 7 bases, J lost 7 bases, and 16 bases lay in between. Here the CDR3 reads CASNDRAGSGELFF. CDR3 DNA: TGTGCCAGCAACGACAGGGCGGGAAGCGGGGAGCTGTTTTTT.

Ten or more counts support this clonotype. This chain connects TRBV5-6 to TRBJ2-7; the D is unclear. The V end lost 1 base, the J end lost 0 bases, and 8 bases lay between the germline ends. CDR3 size: 14 residues. Germline V gene lookup returns CDR1 SGHDT and CDR2 YYEEEE. The CDR3, as DNA: TGTGCCAGCAGCTTGTTGAGAAGCTCCTACGAGCAGTACTTC. It codes for CASSLLRSSYEQYF.

About this clonotype itself: A much larger clone is a single base away; this may be a read error. J is TRBJ2-7 and V is TRBV27, with D perhaps matching TRBD1 (5 bases). This CDR3 spans 15 amino acids. CDR1 is MNHEY and CDR2 is SMNVEV in the germline V gene (reference sequence). Trimming took 6 bases from V and 2 from J, leaving 17 bases between them. Here the CDR3 reads CASSLRVDGAYEQYV. In DNA, the CDR3 is TGTGCCAGCAGCCTCAGGGTCGACGGTGCCTACGAGCAGTACGTC.

This clonotype was observed at least ten times. The V and J genes are TRBV5-6 and TRBJ2-3, with a possible D match to TRBD2 (6 bases). This CDR3 spans 17 amino acids. Germline V lookup: CDR1 SGHDT, CDR2 YYEEEE. Trimming pared 1 base from V and 3 bases from J, leaving 18 bases between. CDR3 DNA: TGTGCCAGCAGCTTGAGAGTACGGGGGTCGAGAACAGATACGCAGTATTTT. This encodes CASSLRVRGSRTDTQYF.

Only one count was recorded for this clonotype. This clone may be a read error of a much larger clone one base away. The rearrangement uses TRBV20-1 and TRBJ1-4, with D unresolved. Germline V CDR1 and CDR2: DFQATT, SNEGSKA (reference sequence). The CDR3 contains 15 residues. The CDR3 reads CRARDQLPTNEKLFF. The CDR3 nucleotides read TGCAGGGCTAGAGATCAGTTGCCGACTAATGAAAAACTGTTTTTT.

This clonotype has a count of ten or more. The chain is built from TRBV7-6 and TRBJ2-3, with TRBD2 matching 8 bases. Germline loops: CDR1 SGHVS, CDR2 FNYEAQ. The CDR3 is 16 residues long. V lost 5 bases and J lost 0; bases outside the gene matches: 7. In DNA, the CDR3 is TGTGCCAGCAGCCCGACTAGCGCTACCAGCACAGATACGCAGTATTTT. Protein product: CASSPTSATSTDTQYF.

Details on this clonotype: A much larger clone differs by one base, so this may be a read error. V is TRBV5-1 and J is TRBJ2-2; a weak D match, TRBD1 (6 bases). The CDR3 sequence is 14 residues long. The V and J ends lost 6 bases and 6 bases respectively, with 15 bases between them. The germline CDR1 and CDR2 sequences are SGHRS and YFSETQ. The chain's CDR3 is CASTRQVNAGELFF. CDR3 in DNA: TGCGCCAGCACGCGACAGGTCAACGCCGGGGAGCTGTTTTTT. The whole variable domain, remainder taken from reference TRBV5-1 and TRBJ2-2, is KAGVTQTPRYLIKTRGQQVTLSCSPISGHRSVSWYQQTPGQGLQFLFEYFSETQRNKGNFPGRFSGRQFSNSRSEMNVSTLELGDSALYLCASTRQVNAGELFFGEGSRLTVL.

In regard to this clonotype: Given a much more abundant clone one base away, this may be a read error. This chain joins TRBV6-1 and TRBJ2-7; D call uncertain. This CDR3 contains 12 residues. Per the germline V gene, CDR1 is MNHNS and CDR2 is SASEGT. CDR3 bases: TGTGCCAGCAGTGAAAAGGGATACGGGCAGTACTTC. Amino acids: CASSEKGYGQYF.

This clonotype appeared once. A read error may produce the germline difference seen at one junction end. CDR3 DNA: TGTGCCAGCAGCCAAAGGGCGGGCACAGATACGCAGTGTTTT. Translating gives CASSQRAGTDTQCF. The chain is built from TRBV3-1 and TRBJ2-3, with D possibly matching TRBD2 (5 bases). Germline V gene lookup returns CDR1 LGHDT and CDR2 YNNKEL (reference sequence). The CDR3 covers 14 residues.

This clonotype appeared many times. The chain joins TRBV20-1 to TRBJ2-5; the match to TRBD2 covers 13 bases. Germline assignment: CDR1 DFQATT and CDR2 SNEGSKA (reference sequence). V dropped 1 base and J dropped 4; count of bases not matched to a gene: 9. This CDR3 region has 17 residues. CDR3 DNA: TGCAGTGCTAGAGGAGGGACCGGGACTAGCGGGACAGAGACCCAGTACTTC. Amino acid sequence: CSARGGTGTSGTETQYF.

This clonotype was seen many times. This rearrangement joins TRBV5-8 to TRBJ1-2, with D maybe TRBD1 (5 bases). Deletions cut 0 bases from V and 3 bases from J, with 9 bases between. The CDR3 has 14 amino acids. CDR1 and CDR2 (germline): SGHTS, YDEGEE. The CDR3 protein is CASSLALTDYGYTF. DNA for the CDR3: TGTGCCAGCAGCTTGGCCTTGACAGACTATGGCTACACCTTC.

To note about this clonotype: This clone may be a read error of a much larger clone one base away. V and J are TRBV19 and TRBJ2-2; D uncertain. Germline V gene lookup returns CDR1 LNHDA and CDR2 SQIVND (reference sequence). There are 15 residues in the CDR3. Trimming took 11 bases from V and 3 from J, leaving 19 bases between them. CDR3 sequence reads: CAVQVEHQYTGELFF. As DNA, the CDR3 is TGTGCCGTTCAGGTCGAACACCAATACACCGGGGAGCTGTTTTTT.

This clonotype came up many times. V is TRBV29-1 and J is TRBJ2-2; D tentatively reads TRBD1 or TRBD2 (6 bases each). Trimming took 4 bases from V and 5 from J, leaving 14 bases between them. This CDR3 contains 14 residues. The germline V gene has CDR1 SQVTM and CDR2 ANQGSEA. The chain's CDR3 is CSVVPGAGTGELFF. The CDR3 region has the DNA TGCAGCGTTGTACCGGGGGCGGGTACCGGGGAGCTGTTTTTT.

This clonotype was seen at least ten times. In DNA form, the CDR3 reads TGTGCCAGCTCACCAATAGCGGGAGGGAACACCGGGGAGCTGTTTTTT. Translation: CASSPIAGGNTGELFF. The chain carries TRBV18 and TRBJ2-2, with 10 bases fitting TRBD2. There are 16 residues in the CDR3. Germline CDR1 KGHSH, CDR2 LQKENI. V lost 2 bases to trimming and J lost 1 base; unmatched junction nucleotides: 1.

This clonotype was detected ten times or more. The genes are TRBV28 and TRBJ2-5; 7 bases are shared with TRBD2. Germline V lookup: CDR1 MDHEN, CDR2 SYDVKM. This CDR3 region has 15 residues. V shed 6 bases, J shed 5 bases, and the junction held 12 bases outside the gene matches. In DNA, the CDR3 is TGTGCCAGCAGCCCCGTGGGGAGGGCGCGGGAGACCCAGTACTTC. Translating it yields CASSPVGRARETQYF.

Concerning this clonotype itself: This could be a read error, since a much larger clone is one nucleotide away. The rearrangement joins TRBV24-1 to TRBJ2-2, with 10 bases fitting TRBD1. Germline assignment: CDR1 KGHDR and CDR2 SFDVKD. Unmatched junction bases numbered 10, after V lost 4 bases and J lost 3 bases. The CDR3 consists of 18 residues. The DNA for the CDR3 is TGTGCCACCAGTGAAGGACCTTCCGGGACAGGGGACACCGGGGAGCTGTTTTTT. Translation: CATSEGPSGTGDTGELFF.

This clonotype was recorded many times. The chain uses TRBV20-1 and TRBJ2-7; D may be TRBD2 (6 bases). The CDR3 is made up of 13 amino acids. Trimming removed 4 bases from V and 2 bases from J, with 12 bases in between. The germline V gene encodes CDR1 DFQATT and CDR2 SNEGSKA (reference sequence). This CDR3 reads CSAKDERAYEQYF. The CDR3 nucleotides are TGCAGTGCTAAAGACGAGCGGGCCTACGAGCAGTACTTC.

V usage is TRBV7-3 and J usage is TRBJ1-1; D might be TRBD1 (6 bases). This CDR3 comprises 14 residues. Trimming shortened V by 3 bases and J by 1 base, and 9 bases separated the two germline ends. The V gene's germline CDR1 is SGHTA and CDR2 FQGTGA. The CDR3 DNA is TGTGCCAGCAGCTTCCGGGGGCAGAACACTGAAGCTTTCTTT. Protein: CASSFRGQNTEAFF.

This clonotype came up a few times. This may stem from a read error, because a much larger clone lies one nucleotide away. J is TRBJ2-1 and V is TRBV7-2; D unresolved. CDR1 and CDR2 from the germline V gene are SGHTA and FQGNSA. This CDR3 spans 13 amino acids. This CDR3 reads CASRGYSYNEQLF. The CDR3 region has the DNA TGTGCCAGCAGGGGATACTCCTACAATGAGCAGCTCTTC.

This clonotype occurred many times. This chain links TRBV27 with TRBJ2-7; D remains ambiguous. Trimming removed 5 bases from V and 0 bases from J, with 11 bases in between. The CDR3 contains 14 residues. Germline CDR1 MNHEY, CDR2 SMNVEV (reference sequence). The CDR3 DNA sequence: TGTGCCAGCAGTCGTCAGGTCAGCTCCTACGAGCAGTACTTC. It codes for CASSRQVSSYEQYF.

This clonotype has ten or more counts. This chain uses TRBV6-4 with TRBJ2-5, with D perhaps TRBD2 (5 bases). The CDR3 spans 10 residues. Per the germline V gene, CDR1 is MRHNA and CDR2 is SNTAGT. V was shortened by 8 bases and J by 4 bases, with 5 bases between the two germline ends. The CDR3 DNA follows: TGTGCCAGCGGGAGAGAGACCCAGTACTTC. Translated: CASGRETQYF.

This clonotype was counted ten times or more. The V call is TRBV20-1, the J call TRBJ2-3, with a tentative D call TRBD2 (6 bases). V shed 0 bases and J shed 5 bases, with 12 bases lying between them. CDR1 is DFQATT and CDR2 is SNEGSKA in the germline V gene (reference sequence). The CDR3 is 14 amino acids. CDR3 in amino acids: CSARDRRARDTQYF. CDR3 DNA: TGCAGTGCTAGAGATAGGAGGGCCCGAGATACGCAGTATTTT.

The rearrangement joins TRBV18 to TRBJ2-1; TRBD2 is a possible D gene (6 bases). Per the germline V gene, CDR1 is KGHSH and CDR2 is LQKENI. This CDR3 is 15 amino acids long. The V end lost 0 bases, the J end lost 2 bases, and 8 bases lay between the germline ends. The CDR3 DNA sequence: TGTGCCAGCTCACCACCGACGGGAGCCTACAATGAGCAGTTCTTC. Amino acids: CASSPPTGAYNEQFF.

Note on this clonotype: A clone one base away is much larger, so this may be a read error. The CDR3 loop is CVSSVGQGGYEQYF. In DNA, the CDR3 is TGTGTCAGCAGCGTCGGACAGGGGGGATACGAGCAGTACTTC. The V gene is TRBV9, the J gene TRBJ2-7; 10 nucleotides agree with TRBD1. The V gene's germline CDR1 is SGDLS and CDR2 YYNGEE. The CDR3 length is 14 residues.

This clonotype was seen repeatedly, ten times or more. The rearrangement links TRBV20-1 to TRBJ2-5; maybe TRBD1 (6 bases). Trimming cost V 4 bases and J 4 bases, with 10 bases left between them. Germline loops: CDR1 DFQATT, CDR2 SNEGSKA (reference sequence). The CDR3 covers 12 residues. In DNA, the CDR3 is TGCAGTGCTAACAGGGAAGCAGAGACCCAGTACTTC. This codes for CSANREAETQYF.

This clonotype has ten or more counts. V and J are TRBV11-1 and TRBJ2-5; 7 positions match TRBD2. This CDR3 has 15 residues. Germline V lookup: CDR1 SGHAT, CDR2 FQDESV (reference sequence). J gave up 3 bases and V 5 bases, and 9 bases lay outside the gene matches. The CDR3 DNA reads as TGTGCCAGCAGCCCACGCCCGACTAGCAAAGAGACCCAGTACTTC. It specifies CASSPRPTSKETQYF.